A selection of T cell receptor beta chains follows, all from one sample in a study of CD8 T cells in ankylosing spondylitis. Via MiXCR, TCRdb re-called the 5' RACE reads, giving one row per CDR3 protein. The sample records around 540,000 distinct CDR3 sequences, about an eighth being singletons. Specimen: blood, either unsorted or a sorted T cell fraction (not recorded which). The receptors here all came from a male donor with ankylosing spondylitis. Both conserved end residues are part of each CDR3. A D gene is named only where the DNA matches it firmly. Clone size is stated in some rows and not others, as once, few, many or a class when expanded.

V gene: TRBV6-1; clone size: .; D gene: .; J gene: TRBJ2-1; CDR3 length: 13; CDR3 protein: CASSDGWQREQFF; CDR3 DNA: TGTGCCAGCAGTGACGGGTGGCAGAGGGAGCAGTTCTTC
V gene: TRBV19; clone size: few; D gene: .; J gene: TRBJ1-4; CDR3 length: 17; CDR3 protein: CASSARPHATTNEKLFF; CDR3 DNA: TGTGCCAGTAGTGCGCGCCCACACGCGACAACTAATGAAAAACTGTTTTTT
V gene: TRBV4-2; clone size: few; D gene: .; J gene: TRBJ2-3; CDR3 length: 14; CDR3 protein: CASSQGDRGDTQYF; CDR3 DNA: TGTGCCAGCAGCCAAGGTGACAGAGGAGATACGCAGTATTTT
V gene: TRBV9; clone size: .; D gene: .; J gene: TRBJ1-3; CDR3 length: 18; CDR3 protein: CASSVDLRSAYSGNTIYF; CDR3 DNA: TGTGCCAGCAGCGTAGATCTGCGCAGCGCGTACTCTGGAAACACCATATATTTT
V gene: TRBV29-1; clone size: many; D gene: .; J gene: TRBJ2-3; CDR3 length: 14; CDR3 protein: CSACTHTSTDTQYF; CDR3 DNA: TGCAGCGCCTGTACACACACTAGCACAGATACGCAGTATTTT
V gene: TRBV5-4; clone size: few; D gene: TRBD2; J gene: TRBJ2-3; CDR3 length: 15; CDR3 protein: CASSRTSGRGDTQYF; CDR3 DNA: TGTGCCAGCAGCAGGACTAGCGGGAGAGGAGATACGCAGTATTTT
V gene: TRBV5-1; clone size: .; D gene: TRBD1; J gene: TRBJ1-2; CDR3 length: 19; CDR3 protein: CASSLVGQRQPFSNYGYTF; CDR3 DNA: TGCGCCAGCAGCTTGGTGGGACAGAGACAACCGTTTTCTAACTATGGCTACACCTTC
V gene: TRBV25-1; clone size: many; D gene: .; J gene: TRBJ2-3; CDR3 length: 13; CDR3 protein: CASSRESTDTQYF; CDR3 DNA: TGTGCCAGCAGCCGGGAGTCCACAGATACGCAGTATTTT
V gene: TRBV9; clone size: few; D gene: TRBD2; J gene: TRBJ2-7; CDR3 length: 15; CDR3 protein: CASSPQPSGRYEQYF; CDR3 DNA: TGTGCCAGCAGCCCCCAGCCTAGCGGGAGGTACGAGCAGTACTTC
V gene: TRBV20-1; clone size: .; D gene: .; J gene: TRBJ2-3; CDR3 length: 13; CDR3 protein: CSATQSGRDTQYF; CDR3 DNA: TGCAGTGCTACTCAGAGCGGGCGAGATACGCAGTATTTT
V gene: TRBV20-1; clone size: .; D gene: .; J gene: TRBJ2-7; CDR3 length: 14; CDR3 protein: CSASLPGKNYEQYF; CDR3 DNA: TGCAGTGCTTCCCTCCCTGGAAAAAACTACGAGCAGTACTTC
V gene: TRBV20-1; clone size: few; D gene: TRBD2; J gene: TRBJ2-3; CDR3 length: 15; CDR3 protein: CSAREASGRPDTQYF; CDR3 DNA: TGCAGTGCTAGAGAAGCTAGCGGGAGGCCAGATACGCAGTATTTT
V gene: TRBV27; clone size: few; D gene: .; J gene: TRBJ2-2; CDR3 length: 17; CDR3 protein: CASTGQSPHANTGELFF; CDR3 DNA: TGTGCCAGCACCGGACAGTCCCCTCATGCGAACACCGGGGAGCTGTTTTTT
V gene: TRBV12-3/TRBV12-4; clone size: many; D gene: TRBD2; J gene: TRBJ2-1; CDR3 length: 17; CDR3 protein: CASSLSGRGRSGNEQFF; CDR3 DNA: TGTGCCAGCAGTTTGAGCGGGAGAGGCCGCTCTGGGAATGAGCAGTTCTTC
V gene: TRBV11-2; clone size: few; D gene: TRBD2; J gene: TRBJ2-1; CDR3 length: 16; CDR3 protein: CASSLSSREPRAEQFF; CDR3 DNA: TGTGCCAGCAGCTTAAGCTCGCGGGAGCCCCGGGCAGAGCAGTTCTTC
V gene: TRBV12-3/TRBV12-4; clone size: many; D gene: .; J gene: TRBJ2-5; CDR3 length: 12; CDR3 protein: CATSRMEETQYF; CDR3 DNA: TGTGCCACCTCTCGGATGGAGGAGACCCAGTACTTC
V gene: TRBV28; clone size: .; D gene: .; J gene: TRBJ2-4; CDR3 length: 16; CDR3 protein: CASSFGSILAKNIQYF; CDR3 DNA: TGTGCCAGCAGTTTTGGTAGCATATTAGCCAAAAACATTCAGTACTTC
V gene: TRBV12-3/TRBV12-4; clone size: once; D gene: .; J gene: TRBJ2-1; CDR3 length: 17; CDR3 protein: CASSPLHGTSSYNEQFF; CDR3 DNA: TGTGCCAGCAGTCCACTCCACGGCACCAGCTCCTACAATGAGCAGTTCTTC
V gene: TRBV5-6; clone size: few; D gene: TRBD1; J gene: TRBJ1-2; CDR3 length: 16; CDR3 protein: CASSFDRGRSNYGYTF; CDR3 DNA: TGTGCCAGCAGCTTTGACAGGGGGAGGAGTAACTATGGCTACACCTTC
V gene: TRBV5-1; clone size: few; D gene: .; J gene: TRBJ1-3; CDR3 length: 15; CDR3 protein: CASSLAAGLGNTIYF; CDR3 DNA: TGCGCCAGCAGCTTGGCGGCAGGGCTGGGAAACACCATATATTTT
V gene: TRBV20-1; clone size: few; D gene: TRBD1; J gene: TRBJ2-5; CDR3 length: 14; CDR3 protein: CSVYPSDRGKTQYF; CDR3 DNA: TGCAGTGTTTACCCCTCTGACAGGGGAAAGACCCAGTACTTC
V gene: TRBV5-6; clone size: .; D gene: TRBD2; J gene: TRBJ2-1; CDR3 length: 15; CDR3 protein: CASSPGTSGIDEQFF; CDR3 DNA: TGTGCCAGCAGCCCCGGGACTAGCGGGATCGACGAGCAGTTCTTC
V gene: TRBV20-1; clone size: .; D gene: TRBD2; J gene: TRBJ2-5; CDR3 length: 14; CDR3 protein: CSARPIAGGETQYF; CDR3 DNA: TGCAGTGCTAGACCTATAGCGGGGGGTGAGACCCAGTACTTC
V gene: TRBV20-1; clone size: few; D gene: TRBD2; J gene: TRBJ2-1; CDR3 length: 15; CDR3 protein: CSARVPGLVDNEQFF; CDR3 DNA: TGCAGTGCTAGAGTCCCGGGACTAGTCGACAATGAGCAGTTCTTC
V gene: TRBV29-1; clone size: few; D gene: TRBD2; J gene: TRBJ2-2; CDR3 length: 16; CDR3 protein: CSVGTYGRAGTGELFF; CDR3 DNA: TGCAGCGTTGGGACGTACGGGAGGGCCGGAACCGGGGAGCTGTTTTTT
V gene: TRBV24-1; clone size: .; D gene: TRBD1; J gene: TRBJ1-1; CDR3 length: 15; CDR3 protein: CATSNGGQGDTEAFF; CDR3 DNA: TGTGCCACCAGCAACGGCGGACAGGGGGACACTGAAGCTTTCTTT
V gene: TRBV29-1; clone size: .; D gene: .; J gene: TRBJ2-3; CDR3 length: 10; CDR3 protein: CSVLADTQYF; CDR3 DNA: TGCAGCGTCCTCGCAGATACGCAGTATTTT
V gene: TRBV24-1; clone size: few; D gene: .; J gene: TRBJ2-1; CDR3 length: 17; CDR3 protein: CATSDPTGPRQKDEQFF; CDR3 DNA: TGTGCCACCAGTGATCCCACAGGACCCCGACAGAAGGATGAGCAGTTCTTC
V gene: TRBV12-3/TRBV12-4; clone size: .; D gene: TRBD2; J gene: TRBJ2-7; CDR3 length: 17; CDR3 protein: CASSFFGLAGATYEQYF; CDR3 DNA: TGTGCCAGCAGTTTTTTCGGACTAGCGGGAGCAACCTACGAGCAGTACTTC
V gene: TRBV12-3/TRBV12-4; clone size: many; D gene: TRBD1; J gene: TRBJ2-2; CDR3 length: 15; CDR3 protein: CASSERTGNTGELFF; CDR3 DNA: TGTGCCAGCAGCGAACGGACAGGGAACACCGGGGAGCTGTTTTTT
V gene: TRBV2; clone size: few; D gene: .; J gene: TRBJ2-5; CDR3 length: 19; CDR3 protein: CASRSYRGSGSKGQETQYF; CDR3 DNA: TGTGCCAGCAGGTCGTACAGGGGTTCCGGGAGTAAGGGCCAAGAGACCCAGTACTTC
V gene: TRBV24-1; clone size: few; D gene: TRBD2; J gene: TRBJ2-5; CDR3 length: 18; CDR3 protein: CATSDLHEASGKKETQYF; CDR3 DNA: TGTGCCACCAGTGATTTGCACGAGGCTAGCGGAAAGAAAGAGACCCAGTACTTC
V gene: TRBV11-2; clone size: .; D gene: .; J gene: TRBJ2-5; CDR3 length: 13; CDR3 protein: CASSGHLRETQYF; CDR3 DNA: TGTGCCAGCAGCGGCCACCTAAGGGAGACCCAGTACTTC
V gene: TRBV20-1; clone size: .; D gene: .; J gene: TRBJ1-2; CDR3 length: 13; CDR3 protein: CSARDSGLYGYTF; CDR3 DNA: TGCAGTGCTAGAGATTCGGGACTCTATGGCTACACCTTC
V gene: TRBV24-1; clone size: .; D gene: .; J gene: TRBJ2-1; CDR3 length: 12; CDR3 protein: CATSDQSNEQFF; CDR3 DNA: TGTGCCACCAGTGACCAATCAAATGAGCAGTTCTTC
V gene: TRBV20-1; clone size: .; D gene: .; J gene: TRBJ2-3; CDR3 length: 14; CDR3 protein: CSAQTLHSTDTQYF; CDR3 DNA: TGCAGTGCCCAGACCCTACATAGCACAGATACGCAGTATTTT
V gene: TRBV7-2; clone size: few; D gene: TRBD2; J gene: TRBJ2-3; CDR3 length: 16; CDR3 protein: CASSPLAGSSTDTQYF; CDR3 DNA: TGTGCCAGCAGCCCTCTAGCGGGGTCTAGCACAGATACGCAGTATTTT
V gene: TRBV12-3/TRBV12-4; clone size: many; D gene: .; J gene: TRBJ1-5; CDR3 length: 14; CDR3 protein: CASSLGQGPQPQHF; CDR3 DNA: TGTGCCAGCAGTTTAGGGCAGGGTCCTCAGCCCCAGCATTTT
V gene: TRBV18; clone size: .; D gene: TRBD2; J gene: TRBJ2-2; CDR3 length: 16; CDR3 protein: CASSPTSGRSTGELFF; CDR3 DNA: TGTGCCAGCTCGCCGACTAGCGGGAGGAGCACCGGGGAGCTGTTTTTT
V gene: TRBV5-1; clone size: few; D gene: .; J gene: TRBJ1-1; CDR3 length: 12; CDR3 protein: CASSLAGEKAFF; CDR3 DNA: TGCGCCAGCAGCTTGGCGGGAGAGAAAGCTTTCTTT
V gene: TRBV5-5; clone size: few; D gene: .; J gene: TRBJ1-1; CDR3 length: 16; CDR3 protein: CASSSKSTGDYTEAFF; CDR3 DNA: TGTGCCAGCAGCTCCAAGTCGACAGGAGATTACACTGAAGCTTTCTTT
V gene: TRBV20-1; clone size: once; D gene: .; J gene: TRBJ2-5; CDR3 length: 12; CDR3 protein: CSAYGRRETQYF; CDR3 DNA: TGCAGTGCTTATGGACGTCGGGAGACCCAGTACTTC
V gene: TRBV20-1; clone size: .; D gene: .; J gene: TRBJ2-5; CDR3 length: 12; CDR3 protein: CSAGKPQETQYF; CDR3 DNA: TGCAGTGCTGGAAAACCCCAAGAGACCCAGTACTTC
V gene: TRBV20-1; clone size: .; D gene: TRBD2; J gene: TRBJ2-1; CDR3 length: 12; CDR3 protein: CSARVAGQNQFF; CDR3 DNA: TGCAGTGCAAGGGTAGCGGGCCAAAATCAGTTCTTC
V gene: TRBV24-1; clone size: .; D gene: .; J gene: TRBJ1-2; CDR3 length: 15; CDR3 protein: CATSDPAGTDYGYTF; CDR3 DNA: TGTGCCACCAGTGACCCCGCGGGGACGGACTATGGCTACACCTTC
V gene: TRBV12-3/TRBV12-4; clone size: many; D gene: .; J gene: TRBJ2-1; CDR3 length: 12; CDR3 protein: CASSQSSLEQFF; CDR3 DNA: TGTGCCAGCAGCCAGAGTTCACTCGAGCAGTTCTTC
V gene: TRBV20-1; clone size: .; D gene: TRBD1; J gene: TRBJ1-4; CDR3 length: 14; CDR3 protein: CSASLGQGTPKLFF; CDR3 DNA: TGCAGTGCTAGCCTGGGACAGGGTACCCCAAAACTGTTTTTT
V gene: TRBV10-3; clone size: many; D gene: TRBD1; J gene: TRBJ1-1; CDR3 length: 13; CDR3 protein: CAIRGQGVPEAFF; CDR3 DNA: TGTGCCATCAGGGGACAGGGGGTTCCTGAAGCTTTCTTT
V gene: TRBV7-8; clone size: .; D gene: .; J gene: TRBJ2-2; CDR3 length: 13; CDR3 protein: CASTSPGTGELFF; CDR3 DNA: TGTGCCAGCACCTCCCCCGGGACCGGGGAGCTGTTTTTT
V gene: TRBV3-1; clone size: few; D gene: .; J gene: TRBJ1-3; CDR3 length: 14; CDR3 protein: CASSHRGSGNTIYF; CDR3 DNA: TGTGCCAGCAGCCATCGGGGGTCTGGAAACACCATATATTTT
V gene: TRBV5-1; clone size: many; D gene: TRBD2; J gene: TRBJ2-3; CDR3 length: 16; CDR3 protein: CASSGGLAEPTDTQYF; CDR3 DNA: TGCGCCAGCAGCGGGGGACTAGCGGAGCCCACAGATACGCAGTATTTT